This TCR beta chain was sequenced during a study of blood T cell repertoires in COVID-19. Seattle patients were enrolled while actively infected and followed longitudinally. The CDR3 is made up of 15 amino acids. The germline V gene encodes CDR1 LNHDA and CDR2 SQIVND (reference sequence). V gave up 4 bases and J gave up 4 bases; unmatched junction bases: 6. TCRdb's table, derived via immunoSEQ multiplex PCR, lists solely in-frame clones and lacks some. Counted here are tens of thousands of clones, roughly 90% occurring once; the ten biggest clones make up 2.7%. The source material was peripheral blood. This clonotype was obtained from a man between 45 and 60 years old with COVID-19, enrolled during active disease. V is TRBV19 and J is TRBJ2-2; 7 nucleotides agree with TRBD1. CDR3 nucleotide sequence: TGTGCCAGTAGTAAAGGGGGCGCGGGCACCGGGGAGCTGTTTTTT. The encoded protein is CASSKGGAGTGELFF.